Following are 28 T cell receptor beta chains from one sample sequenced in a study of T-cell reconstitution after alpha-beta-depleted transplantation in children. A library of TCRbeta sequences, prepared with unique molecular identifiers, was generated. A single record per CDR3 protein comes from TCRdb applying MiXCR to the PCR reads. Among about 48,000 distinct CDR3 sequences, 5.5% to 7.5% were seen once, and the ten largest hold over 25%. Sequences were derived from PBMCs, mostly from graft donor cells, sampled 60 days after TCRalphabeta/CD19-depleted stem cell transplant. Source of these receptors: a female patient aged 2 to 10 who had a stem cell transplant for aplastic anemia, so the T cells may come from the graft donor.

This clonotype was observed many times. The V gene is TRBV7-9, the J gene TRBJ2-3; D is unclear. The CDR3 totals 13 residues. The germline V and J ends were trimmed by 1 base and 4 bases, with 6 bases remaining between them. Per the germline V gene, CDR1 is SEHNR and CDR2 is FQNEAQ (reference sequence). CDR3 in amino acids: CASSLEEPDTQYF. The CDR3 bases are TGTGCCAGCAGCTTAGAGGAGCCAGATACGCAGTATTTT.

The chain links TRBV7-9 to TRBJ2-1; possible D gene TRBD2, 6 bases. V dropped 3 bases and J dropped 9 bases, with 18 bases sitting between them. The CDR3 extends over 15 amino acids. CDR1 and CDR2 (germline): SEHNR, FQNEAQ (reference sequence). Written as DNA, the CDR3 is TGTGCCAGCAGCTTTAGCGGTCAACCAACCGGTGAGCAGTTCTTC. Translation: CASSFSGQPTGEQFF.

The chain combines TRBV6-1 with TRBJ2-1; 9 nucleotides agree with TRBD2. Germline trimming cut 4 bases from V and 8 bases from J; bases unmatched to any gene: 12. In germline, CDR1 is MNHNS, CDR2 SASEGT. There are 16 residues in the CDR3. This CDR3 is CASSAQGLASGHEQFF. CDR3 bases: TGTGCCAGCAGTGCTCAGGGACTAGCTTCCGGCCATGAGCAGTTCTTC.

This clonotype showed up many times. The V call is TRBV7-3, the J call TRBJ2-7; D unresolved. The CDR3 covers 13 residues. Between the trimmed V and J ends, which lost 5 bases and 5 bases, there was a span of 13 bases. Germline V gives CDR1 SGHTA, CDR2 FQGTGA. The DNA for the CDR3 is TGTGCCAGCAGCCGACGCCCCTTAAACGAGCAGTACTTC. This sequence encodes CASSRRPLNEQYF.

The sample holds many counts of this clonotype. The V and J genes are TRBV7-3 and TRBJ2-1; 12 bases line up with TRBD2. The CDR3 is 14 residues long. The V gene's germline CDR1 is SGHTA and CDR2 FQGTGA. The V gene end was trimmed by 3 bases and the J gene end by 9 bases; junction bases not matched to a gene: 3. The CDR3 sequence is CASSFSSGGGEQFF. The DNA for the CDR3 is TGTGCCAGCAGCTTTTCTAGCGGGGGGGGTGAGCAGTTCTTC.

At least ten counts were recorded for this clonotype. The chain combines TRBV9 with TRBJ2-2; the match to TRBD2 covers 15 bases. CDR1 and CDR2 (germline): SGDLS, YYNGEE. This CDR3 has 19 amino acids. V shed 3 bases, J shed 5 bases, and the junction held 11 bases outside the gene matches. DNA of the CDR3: TGTGCCAGCAGCGGTCGTGCCTCCGGGACTAGCGGGAGGACCGGGGAGCTGTTTTTT. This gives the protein CASSGRASGTSGRTGELFF.

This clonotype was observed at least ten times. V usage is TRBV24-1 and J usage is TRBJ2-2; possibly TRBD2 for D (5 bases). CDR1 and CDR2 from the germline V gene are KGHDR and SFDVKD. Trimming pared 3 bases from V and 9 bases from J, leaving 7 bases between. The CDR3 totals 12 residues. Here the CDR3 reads CATSDPGRELFF. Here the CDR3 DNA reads TGTGCCACCAGTGATCCCGGGAGGGAGCTGTTTTTT.

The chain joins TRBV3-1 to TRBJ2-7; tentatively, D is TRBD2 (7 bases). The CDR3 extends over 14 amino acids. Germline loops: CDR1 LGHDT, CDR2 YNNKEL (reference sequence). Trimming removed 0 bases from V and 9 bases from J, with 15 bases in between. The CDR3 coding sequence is TGTGCCAGCAGCCAAGAAGGAGGGGGGAGGGGGCAGTACTTC. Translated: CASSQEGGGRGQYF.

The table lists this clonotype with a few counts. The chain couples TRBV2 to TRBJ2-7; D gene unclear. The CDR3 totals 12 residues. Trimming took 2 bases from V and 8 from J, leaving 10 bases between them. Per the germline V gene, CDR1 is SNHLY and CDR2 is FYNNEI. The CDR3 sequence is CASSERSGKQYF. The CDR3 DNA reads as TGTGCCAGCAGTGAAAGGTCGGGCAAGCAGTACTTC.

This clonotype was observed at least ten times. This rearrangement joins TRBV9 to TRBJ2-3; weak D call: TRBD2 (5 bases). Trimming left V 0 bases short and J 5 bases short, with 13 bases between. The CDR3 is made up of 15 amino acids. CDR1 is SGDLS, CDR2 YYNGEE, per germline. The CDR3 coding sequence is TGTGCCAGCAGCGTAGGTCCGGGGTCGGAAGATACGCAGTATTTT. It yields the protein CASSVGPGSEDTQYF.

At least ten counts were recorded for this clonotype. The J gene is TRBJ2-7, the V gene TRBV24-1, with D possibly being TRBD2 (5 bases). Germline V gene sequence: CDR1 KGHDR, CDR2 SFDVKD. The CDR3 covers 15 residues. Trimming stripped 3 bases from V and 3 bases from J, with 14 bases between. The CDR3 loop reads CATSDPTSGYYEQYF. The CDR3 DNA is TGTGCCACCAGTGATCCTACTAGTGGATACTACGAGCAGTACTTC.

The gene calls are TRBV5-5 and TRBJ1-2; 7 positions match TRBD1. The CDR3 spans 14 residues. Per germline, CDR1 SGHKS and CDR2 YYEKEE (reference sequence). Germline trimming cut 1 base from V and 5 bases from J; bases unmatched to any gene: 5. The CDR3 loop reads CASSLSSGGYGYTF. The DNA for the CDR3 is TGTGCCAGCAGCTTGTCCTCAGGGGGTTATGGCTACACCTTC.

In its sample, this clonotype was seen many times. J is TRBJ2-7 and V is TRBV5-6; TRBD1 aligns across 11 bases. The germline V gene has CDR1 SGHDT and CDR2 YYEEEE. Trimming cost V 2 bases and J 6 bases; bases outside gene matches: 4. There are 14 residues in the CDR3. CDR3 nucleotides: TGTGCCAGCAGCTTTCGGGACAGGGGGTCCGAGCAGTACTTC. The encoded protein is CASSFRDRGSEQYF.

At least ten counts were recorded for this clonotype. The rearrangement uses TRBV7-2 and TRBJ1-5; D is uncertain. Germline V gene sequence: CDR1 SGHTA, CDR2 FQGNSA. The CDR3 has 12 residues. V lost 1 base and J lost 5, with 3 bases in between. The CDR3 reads CASSLDDQPQHF. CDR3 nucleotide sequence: TGTGCCAGCAGCTTAGATGATCAGCCCCAGCATTTT.

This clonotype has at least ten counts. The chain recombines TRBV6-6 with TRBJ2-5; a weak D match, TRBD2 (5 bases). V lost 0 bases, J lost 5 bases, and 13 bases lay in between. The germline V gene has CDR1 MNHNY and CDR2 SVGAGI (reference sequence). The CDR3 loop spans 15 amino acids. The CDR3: CASSYSIRRGETQYF. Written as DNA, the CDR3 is TGTGCCAGCAGTTACTCGATCCGGAGAGGGGAGACCCAGTACTTC.

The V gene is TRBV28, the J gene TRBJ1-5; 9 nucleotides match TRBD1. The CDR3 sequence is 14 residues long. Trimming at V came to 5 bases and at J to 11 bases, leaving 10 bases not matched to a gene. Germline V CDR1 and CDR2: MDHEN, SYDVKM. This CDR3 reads CASSRTGEPWTQHF. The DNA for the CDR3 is TGTGCCAGCAGTAGGACAGGGGAGCCCTGGACCCAGCATTTT.

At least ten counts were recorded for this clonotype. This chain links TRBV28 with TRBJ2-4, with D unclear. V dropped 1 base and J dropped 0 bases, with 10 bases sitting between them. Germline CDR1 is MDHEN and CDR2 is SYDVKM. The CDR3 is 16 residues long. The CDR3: CASSLFRALAKNIQYF. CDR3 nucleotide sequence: TGTGCCAGCAGTTTATTCCGGGCCTTAGCCAAAAACATTCAGTACTTC. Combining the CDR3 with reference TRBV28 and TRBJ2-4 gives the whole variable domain DVKVTQSSRYLVKRTGEKVFLECVQDMDHENMFWYRQDPGLGLRLIYFSYDVKMKEKGDIPEGYSVSREKKERFSLILESASTNQTSMYLCASSLFRALAKNIQYFGAGTRLSVL.

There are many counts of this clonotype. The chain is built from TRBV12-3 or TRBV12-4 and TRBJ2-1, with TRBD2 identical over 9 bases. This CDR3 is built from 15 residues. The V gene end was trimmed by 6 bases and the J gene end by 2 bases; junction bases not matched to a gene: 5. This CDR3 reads CASRSSGRPYNEQFF. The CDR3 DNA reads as TGTGCCAGCAGATCAAGCGGGAGGCCCTACAATGAGCAGTTCTTC.

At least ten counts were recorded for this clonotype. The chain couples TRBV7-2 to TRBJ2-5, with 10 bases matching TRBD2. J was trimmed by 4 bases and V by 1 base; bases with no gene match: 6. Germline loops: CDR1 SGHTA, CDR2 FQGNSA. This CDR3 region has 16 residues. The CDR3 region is CASSLVASGRTETQYF. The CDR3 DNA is TGTGCCAGCAGCTTAGTAGCTAGCGGGAGAACAGAGACCCAGTACTTC.

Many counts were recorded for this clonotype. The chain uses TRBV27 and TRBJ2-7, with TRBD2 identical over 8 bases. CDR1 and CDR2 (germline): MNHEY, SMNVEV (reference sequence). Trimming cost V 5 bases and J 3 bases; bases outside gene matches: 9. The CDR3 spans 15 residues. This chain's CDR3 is CASSAPGLVYYEQYF. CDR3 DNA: TGTGCCAGCAGTGCCCCGGGACTAGTGTACTACGAGCAGTACTTC.

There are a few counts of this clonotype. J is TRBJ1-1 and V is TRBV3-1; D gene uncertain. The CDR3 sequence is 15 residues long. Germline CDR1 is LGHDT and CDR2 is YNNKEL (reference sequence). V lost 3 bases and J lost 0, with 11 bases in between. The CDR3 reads CASSQWRELNTEAFF. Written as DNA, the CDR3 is TGTGCCAGCAGCCAGTGGCGGGAATTGAACACTGAAGCTTTCTTT.

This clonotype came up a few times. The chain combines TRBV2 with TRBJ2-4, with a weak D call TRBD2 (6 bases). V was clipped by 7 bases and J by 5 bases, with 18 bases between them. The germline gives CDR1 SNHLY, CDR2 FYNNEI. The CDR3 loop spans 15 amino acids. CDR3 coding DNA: TGTGCCAGCATCATCTTGGGGGGTAACGAAAACATTCAGTACTTC. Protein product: CASIILGGNENIQYF.

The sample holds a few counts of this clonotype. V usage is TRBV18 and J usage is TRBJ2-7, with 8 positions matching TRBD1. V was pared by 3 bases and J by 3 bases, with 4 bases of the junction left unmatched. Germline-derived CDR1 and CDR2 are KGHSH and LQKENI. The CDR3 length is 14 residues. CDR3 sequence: CASSPDRAIYEQYF. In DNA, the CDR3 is TGTGCCAGCTCACCGGACAGGGCGATCTACGAGCAGTACTTC.

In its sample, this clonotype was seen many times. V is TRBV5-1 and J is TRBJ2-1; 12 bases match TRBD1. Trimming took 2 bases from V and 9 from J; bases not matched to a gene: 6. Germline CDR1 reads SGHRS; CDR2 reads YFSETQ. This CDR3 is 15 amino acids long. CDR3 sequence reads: CASSLRDRGRGEQFF. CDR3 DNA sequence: TGCGCCAGCAGCTTACGGGACAGGGGGCGGGGTGAGCAGTTCTTC.

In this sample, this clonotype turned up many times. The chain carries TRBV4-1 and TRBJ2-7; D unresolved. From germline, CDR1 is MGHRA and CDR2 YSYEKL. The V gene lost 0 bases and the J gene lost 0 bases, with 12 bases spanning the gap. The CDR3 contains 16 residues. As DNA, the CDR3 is TGCGCCAGCAGCCAAGATCATCGACGGAGCTCCTACGAGCAGTACTTC. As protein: CASSQDHRRSSYEQYF.

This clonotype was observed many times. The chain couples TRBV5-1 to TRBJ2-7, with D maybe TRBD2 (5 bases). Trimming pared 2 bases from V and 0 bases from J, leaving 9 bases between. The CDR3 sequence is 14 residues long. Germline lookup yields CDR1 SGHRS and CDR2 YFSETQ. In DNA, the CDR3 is TGCGCCAGCAGCTTTCTAGGGAGCTCCTACGAGCAGTACTTC. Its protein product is CASSFLGSSYEQYF.

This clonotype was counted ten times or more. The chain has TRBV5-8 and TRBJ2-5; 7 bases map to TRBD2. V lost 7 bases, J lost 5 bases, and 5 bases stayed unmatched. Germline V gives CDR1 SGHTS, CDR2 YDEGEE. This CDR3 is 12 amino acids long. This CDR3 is CASPGGWETQYF. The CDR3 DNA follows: TGTGCCAGCCCGGGGGGATGGGAGACCCAGTACTTC.

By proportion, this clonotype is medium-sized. This chain's CDR3 is CASRTPGLAGGPFQQYV. CDR3 in DNA: TGTGCCAGCAGAACCCCGGGACTAGCGGGAGGACCCTTCCAGCAGTACGTC. This rearrangement joins TRBV6-2 or TRBV6-3 to TRBJ2-7; 15 bases are a match to TRBD2. The CDR3 contains 17 residues. V lost 6 bases, J lost 8 bases, and 14 bases stayed unmatched. Germline CDR1 reads MNHEY; CDR2 reads SVGEGT.